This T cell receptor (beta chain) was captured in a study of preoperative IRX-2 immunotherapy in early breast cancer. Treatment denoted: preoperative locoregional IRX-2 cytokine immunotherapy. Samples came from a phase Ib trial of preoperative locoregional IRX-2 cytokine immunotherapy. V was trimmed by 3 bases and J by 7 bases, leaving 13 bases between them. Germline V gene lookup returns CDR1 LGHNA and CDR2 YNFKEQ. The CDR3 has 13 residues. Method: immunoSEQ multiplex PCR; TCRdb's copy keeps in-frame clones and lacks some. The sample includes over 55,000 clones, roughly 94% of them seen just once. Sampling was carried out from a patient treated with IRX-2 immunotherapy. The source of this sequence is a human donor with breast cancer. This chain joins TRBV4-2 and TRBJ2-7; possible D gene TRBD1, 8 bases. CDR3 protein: CASSHLQGGEQYF. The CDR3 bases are TGTGCCAGCAGCCATTTACAGGGGGGGGAGCAGTACTTC.